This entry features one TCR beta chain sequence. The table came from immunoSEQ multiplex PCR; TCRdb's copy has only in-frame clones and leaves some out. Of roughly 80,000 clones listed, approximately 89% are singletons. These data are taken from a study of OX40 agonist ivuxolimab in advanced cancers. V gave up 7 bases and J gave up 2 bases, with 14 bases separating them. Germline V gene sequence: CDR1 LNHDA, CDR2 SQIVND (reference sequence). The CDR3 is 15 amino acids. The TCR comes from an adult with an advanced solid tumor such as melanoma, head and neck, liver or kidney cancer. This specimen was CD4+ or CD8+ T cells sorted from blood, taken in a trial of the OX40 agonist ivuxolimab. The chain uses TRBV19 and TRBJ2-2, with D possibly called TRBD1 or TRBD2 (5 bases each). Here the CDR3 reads CASTNWGPNTGELFF. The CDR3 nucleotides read TGTGCCAGTACCAATTGGGGACCAAACACCGGGGAGCTGTTTTTT.